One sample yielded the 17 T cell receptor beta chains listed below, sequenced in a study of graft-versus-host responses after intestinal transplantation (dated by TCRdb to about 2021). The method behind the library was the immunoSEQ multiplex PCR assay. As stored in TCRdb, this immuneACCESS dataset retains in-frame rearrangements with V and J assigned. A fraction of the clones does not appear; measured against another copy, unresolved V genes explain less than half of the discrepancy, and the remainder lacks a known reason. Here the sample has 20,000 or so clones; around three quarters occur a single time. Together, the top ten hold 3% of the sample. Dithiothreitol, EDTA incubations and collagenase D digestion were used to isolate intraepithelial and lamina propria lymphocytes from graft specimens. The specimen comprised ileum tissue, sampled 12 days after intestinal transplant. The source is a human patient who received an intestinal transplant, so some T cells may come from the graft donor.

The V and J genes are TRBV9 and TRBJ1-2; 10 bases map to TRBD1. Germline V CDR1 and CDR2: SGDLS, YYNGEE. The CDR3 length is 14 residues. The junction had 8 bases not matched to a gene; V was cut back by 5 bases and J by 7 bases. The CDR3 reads CASREGDRGSGYTF. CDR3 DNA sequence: TGTGCCAGCAGGGAAGGGGACAGGGGTTCTGGCTACACCTTC.

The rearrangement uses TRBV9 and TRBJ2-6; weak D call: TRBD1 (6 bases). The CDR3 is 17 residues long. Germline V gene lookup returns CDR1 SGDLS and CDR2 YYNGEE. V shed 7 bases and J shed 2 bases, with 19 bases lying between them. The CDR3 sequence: CASGQDRTGPGANVLTF. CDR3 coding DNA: TGTGCCAGCGGCCAGGACAGAACCGGCCCTGGGGCCAACGTCCTGACTTTC.

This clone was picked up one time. The CDR3 loop reads CASSVRRTAPGFYEQYF. The CDR3 DNA is TGTGCCAGCAGTGTCCGACGGACAGCCCCCGGCTTCTACGAGCAGTACTTC. The J gene is TRBJ2-7, the V gene TRBV28; D perhaps matches TRBD1 (6 bases). CDR1 is MDHEN, CDR2 SYDVKM, per germline. Trimming shortened V by 5 bases and J by 3 bases, and 23 bases separated the two germline ends. The CDR3 totals 17 residues.

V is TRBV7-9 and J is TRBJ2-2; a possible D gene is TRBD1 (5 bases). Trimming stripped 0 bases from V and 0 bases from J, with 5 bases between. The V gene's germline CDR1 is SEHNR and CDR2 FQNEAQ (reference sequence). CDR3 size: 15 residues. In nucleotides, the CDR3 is TGTGCCAGCAGCTTAGCGGGGCCGAACACCGGGGAGCTGTTTTTT. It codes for CASSLAGPNTGELFF.

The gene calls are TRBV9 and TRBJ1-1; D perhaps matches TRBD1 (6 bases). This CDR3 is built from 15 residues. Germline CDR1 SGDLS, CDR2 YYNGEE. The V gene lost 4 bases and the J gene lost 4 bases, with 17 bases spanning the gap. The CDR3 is CASSPRAGVATEAFF. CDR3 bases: TGTGCCAGCAGCCCCAGGGCAGGGGTAGCCACTGAAGCTTTCTTT.

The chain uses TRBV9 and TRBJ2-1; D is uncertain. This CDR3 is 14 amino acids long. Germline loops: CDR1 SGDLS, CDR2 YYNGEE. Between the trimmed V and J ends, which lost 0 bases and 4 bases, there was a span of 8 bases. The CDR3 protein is CASSVGYGYNEQFF. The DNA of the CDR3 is TGTGCCAGCAGCGTAGGTTACGGGTACAATGAGCAGTTCTTC. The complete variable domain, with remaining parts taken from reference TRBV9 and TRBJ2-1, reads DSGVTQTPKHLITATGQRVTLRCSPRSGDLSVYWYQQSLDQGLQFLIQYYNGEERAKGNILERFSAQQFPDLHSELNLSSLELGDSALYFCASSVGYGYNEQFFGPGTRLTVL.

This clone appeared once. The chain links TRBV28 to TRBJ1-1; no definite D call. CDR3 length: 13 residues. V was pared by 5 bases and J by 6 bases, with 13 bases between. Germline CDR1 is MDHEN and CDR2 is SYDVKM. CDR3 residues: CASSTHFRAEAFF. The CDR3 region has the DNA TGTGCCAGCAGTACCCACTTTAGAGCTGAAGCTTTCTTT.

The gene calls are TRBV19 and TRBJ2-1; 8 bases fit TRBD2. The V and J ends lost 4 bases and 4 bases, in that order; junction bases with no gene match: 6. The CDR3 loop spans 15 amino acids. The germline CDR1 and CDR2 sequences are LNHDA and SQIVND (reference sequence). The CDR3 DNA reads TGTGCCAGTAGTAAGAGACGGGAGGGATACAATGAGCAGTTCTTC. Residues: CASSKRREGYNEQFF.

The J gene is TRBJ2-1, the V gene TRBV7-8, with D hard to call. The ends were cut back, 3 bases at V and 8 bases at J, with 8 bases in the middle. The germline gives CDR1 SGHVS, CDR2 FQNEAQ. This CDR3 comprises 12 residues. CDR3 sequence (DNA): TGTGCCAGCAGCTTTGGAGCCCATGAGCAGTTCTTC. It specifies CASSFGAHEQFF.

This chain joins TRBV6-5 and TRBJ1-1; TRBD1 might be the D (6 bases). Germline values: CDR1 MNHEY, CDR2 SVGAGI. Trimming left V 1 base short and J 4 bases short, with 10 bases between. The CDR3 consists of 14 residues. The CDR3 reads CASSYLQGTTEAFF. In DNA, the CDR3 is TGTGCCAGCAGTTACTTACAGGGTACCACTGAAGCTTTCTTT.

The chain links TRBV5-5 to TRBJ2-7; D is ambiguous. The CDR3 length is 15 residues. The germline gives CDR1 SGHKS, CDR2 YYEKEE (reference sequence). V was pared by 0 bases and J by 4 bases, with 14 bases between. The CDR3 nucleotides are TGTGCCAGCAGCTTGGCTCCGGGTTCTCGGTACGAGCAGTACTTC. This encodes CASSLAPGSRYEQYF.

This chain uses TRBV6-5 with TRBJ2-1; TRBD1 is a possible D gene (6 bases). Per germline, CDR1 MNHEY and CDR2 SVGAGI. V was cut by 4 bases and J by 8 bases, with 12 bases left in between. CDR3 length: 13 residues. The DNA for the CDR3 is TGTGCCAGCAGTTCTTTCAGGGGCTATGAGCAGTTCTTC. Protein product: CASSSFRGYEQFF.

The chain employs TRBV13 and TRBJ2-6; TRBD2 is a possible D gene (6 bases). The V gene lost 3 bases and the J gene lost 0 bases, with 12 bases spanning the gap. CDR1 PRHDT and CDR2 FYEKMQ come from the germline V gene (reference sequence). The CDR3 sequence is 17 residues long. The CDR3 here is CASSFQGGFSGANVLTF. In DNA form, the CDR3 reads TGTGCCAGCAGCTTCCAGGGAGGCTTCTCTGGGGCCAACGTCCTGACTTTC.

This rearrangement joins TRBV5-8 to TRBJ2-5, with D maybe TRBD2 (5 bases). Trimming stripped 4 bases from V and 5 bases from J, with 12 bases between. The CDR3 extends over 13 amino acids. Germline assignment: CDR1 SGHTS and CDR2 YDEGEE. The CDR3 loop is CASSKQGGETQYF. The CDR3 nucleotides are TGTGCCAGCAGCAAACAAGGCGGGGAGACCCAGTACTTC. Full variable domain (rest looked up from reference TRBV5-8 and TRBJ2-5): EAGVTQSPTHLIKTRGQQATLRCSPISGHTSVYWYQQALGLGLQFLLWYDEGEERNRGNFPPRFSGRQFPNYSSELNVNALELEDSALYLCASSKQGGETQYFGPGTRLLVL.

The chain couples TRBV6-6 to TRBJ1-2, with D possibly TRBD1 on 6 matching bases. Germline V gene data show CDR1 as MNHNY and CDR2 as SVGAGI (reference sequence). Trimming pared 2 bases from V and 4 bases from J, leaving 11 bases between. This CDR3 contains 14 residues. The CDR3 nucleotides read TGTGCCAGCAGTTACCCCGGACAGTTCTATGGCTACACCTTC. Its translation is CASSYPGQFYGYTF.

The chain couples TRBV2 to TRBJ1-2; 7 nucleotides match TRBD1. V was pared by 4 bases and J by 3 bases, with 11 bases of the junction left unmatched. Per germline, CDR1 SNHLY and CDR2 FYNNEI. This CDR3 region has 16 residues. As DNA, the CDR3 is TGTGCCAGCAGTGGATCCTATACAGGGGTCGACTATGGCTACACCTTC. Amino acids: CASSGSYTGVDYGYTF.

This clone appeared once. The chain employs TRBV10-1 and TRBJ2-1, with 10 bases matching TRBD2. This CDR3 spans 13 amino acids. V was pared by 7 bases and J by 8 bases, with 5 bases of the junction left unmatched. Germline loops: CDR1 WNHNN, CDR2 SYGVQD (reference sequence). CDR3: CASMASGGHEQFF. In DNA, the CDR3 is TGCGCCAGCATGGCTAGCGGGGGTCATGAGCAGTTCTTC.